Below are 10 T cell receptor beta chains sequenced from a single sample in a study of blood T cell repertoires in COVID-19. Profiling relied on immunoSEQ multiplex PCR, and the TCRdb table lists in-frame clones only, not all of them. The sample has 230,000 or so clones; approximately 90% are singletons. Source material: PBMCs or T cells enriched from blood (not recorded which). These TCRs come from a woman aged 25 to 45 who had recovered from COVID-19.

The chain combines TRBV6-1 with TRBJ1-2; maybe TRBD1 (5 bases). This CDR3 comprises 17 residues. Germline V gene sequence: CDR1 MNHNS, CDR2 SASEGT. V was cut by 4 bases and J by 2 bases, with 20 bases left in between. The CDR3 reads CASSATRPDTRNYGYTF. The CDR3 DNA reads TGTGCCAGCAGTGCCACAAGGCCGGACACAAGAAACTATGGCTACACCTTC.

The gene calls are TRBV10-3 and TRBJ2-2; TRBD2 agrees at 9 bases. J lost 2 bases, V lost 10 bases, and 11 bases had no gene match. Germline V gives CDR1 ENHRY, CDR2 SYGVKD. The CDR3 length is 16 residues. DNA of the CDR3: TGTGCCACATCCCTTAGCGGGGGACTCAACACCGGGGAGCTGTTTTTT. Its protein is CATSLSGGLNTGELFF.

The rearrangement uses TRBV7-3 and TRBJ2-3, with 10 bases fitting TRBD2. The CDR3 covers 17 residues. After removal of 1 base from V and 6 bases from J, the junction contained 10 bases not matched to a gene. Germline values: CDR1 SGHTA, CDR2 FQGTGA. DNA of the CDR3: TGTGCCAGCAGCTTAATGGGCCTAGCGGGGGAGGGCGATACGCAGTATTTT. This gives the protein CASSLMGLAGEGDTQYF.

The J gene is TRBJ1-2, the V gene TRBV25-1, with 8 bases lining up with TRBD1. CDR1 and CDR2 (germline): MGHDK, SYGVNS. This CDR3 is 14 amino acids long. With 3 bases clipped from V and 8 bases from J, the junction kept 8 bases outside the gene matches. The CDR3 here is CASSDARGHGGYTF. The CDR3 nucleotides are TGTGCCAGCAGTGATGCCAGGGGGCATGGGGGCTACACCTTC.

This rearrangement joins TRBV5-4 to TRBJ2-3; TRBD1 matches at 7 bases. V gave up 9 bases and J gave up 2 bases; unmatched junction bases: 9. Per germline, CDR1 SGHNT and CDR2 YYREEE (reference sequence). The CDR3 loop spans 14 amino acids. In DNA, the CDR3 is TGTGCCACCTTCGACGGACAGGTCACAGATACGCAGTATTTT. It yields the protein CATFDGQVTDTQYF.

The CDR3 spells CASSLDGARGTEAFF. The CDR3 DNA follows: TGCGCCAGCAGCTTGGACGGTGCCCGAGGCACTGAAGCTTTCTTT. The V gene is TRBV5-1, the J gene TRBJ1-1; no clear D gene. This CDR3 is built from 15 residues. Trimming removed 0 bases from V and 4 bases from J, with 13 bases in between. Per the germline V gene, CDR1 is SGHRS and CDR2 is YFSETQ. Full variable domain (outside the CDR3, taken from reference TRBV5-1 and TRBJ1-1): KAGVTQTPRYLIKTRGQQVTLSCSPISGHRSVSWYQQTPGQGLQFLFEYFSETQRNKGNFPGRFSGRQFSNSRSEMNVSTLELGDSALYLCASSLDGARGTEAFFGQGTRLTVV.

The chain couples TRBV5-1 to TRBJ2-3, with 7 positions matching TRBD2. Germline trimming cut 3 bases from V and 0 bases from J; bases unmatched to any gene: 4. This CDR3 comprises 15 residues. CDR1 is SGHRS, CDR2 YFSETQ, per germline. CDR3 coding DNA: TGCGCCAGCAGCTGGAGCGGGGACAGCACAGATACGCAGTATTTT. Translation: CASSWSGDSTDTQYF.

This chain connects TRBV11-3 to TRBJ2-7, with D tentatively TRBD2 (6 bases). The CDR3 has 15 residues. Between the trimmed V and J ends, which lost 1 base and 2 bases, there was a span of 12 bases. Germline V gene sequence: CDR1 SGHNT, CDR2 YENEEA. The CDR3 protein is CASSLGPRLAYEQYF. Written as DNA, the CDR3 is TGTGCCAGCAGCTTAGGACCTCGACTAGCCTACGAGCAGTACTTC.

The DNA of the CDR3 is TGTGCCAGCAGCTTGGCCGGGTCCGCGTGGCTACCTACAGATACGCAGTATTTT. It translates to CASSLAGSAWLPTDTQYF. The chain links TRBV5-4 to TRBJ2-3; D not resolved. The germline CDR1 and CDR2 sequences are SGHNT and YYREEE (reference sequence). Trimming removed 0 bases at V and 3 bases at J, with 20 bases between. There are 18 residues in the CDR3.

The CDR3, as DNA: TGCGCCAGCAGCCAAGGTTGGGACAGCAGTAATGAAAAACTGTTTTTT. It is translated as CASSQGWDSSNEKLFF. This chain joins TRBV4-3 and TRBJ1-4, with 7 bases that match TRBD1. The CDR3 covers 16 residues. Trimming removed 1 base from V and 4 bases from J; junction bases left unmatched: 6. Germline V gives CDR1 LGHNA, CDR2 YSLEER.